The clone carrying this T cell receptor beta chain was seen ten or more times. CDR3 length: 16 residues. Per germline, CDR1 KGHDR and CDR2 SFDVKD. V was clipped by 3 bases and J by 1 base, with 11 bases between them. Unique molecular identifiers were incorporated when the TCRbeta library was constructed. TCRdb called the PCR reads again in MiXCR, with one record for every CDR3 protein. The repertoire holds 200,000 to 250,000 distinct CDR3 sequences, with around 9.5% as singletons. The source of the sample is a study of T-cell reconstitution after alpha-beta-depleted transplantation in children. Here the sequenced sample was PBMCs from the stem cell graft donor, taken from the stem cell graft. The sequence derives from a human donor who donated a stem cell graft to a child with acute lymphoblastic leukemia. This chain uses TRBV24-1 with TRBJ2-2; D might be TRBD1 (5 bases). The CDR3 loop is CATSDRRGLNTGELFF. DNA for the CDR3: TGTGCCACCAGTGATCGAAGGGGTCTGAACACCGGGGAGCTGTTTTTT.